Reported below is one TCR beta chain. The clone's antigen remains unknown. No much larger clone is present one base from it, and per-base qualities are unavailable. This specimen belongs to a study of blood T cell repertoires in COVID-19 (dated by TCRdb to 2018 to 2020). For the wider study: The collaborator samples originated in the United States, Italy and Spain and spanned the acute and convalescent phases of COVID-19. The material from the prospective study consisted of cDNA or gDNA derived from T cells, B-cell-depleted T cells, or PBMCs. Subjects who had been exposed to COVID-19, were actively infected with it, or had recovered from it provided the deeply sampled blood TCRbeta repertoires that made up the dataset. The repertoires were released in a freely available public database meant as a resource for research on the immune response to SARS-CoV-2. The samples were drawn from the first 160 participants of the ongoing ImmuneRACE study and from about 1,200 subjects provided by 6 global collaborators. The sample metadata nearly always contained a de-identified subject ID, COVID-19 status, age in years and sex. Where available, HLA class I and class II types were obtained from metadata supplied by the sample provider rather than from assay-based typing.

Each collaborating institution followed its own protocols to collect whole blood in K2EDTA tubes. For TCRbeta analysis, collaborators shipped samples in one of three forms: frozen whole blood, isolated PBMCs, or DNA extracted from either of those sample types. Findings and caveats that apply to the study as a whole: How much clinical and demographic metadata was included differed by source and by participant, and the metadata was provided uncurated.

The immunoSEQ Assay, a bias-controlled multiplex PCR, was used to amplify TCRbeta CDR3 regions from genomic DNA. Under the source paper's analysis protocol: Within the assay, amplification of reference gene primers was used to estimate how many nucleated cells each sample contained. To quantify the absolute abundance of each unique TCRbeta CDR3 rearrangement, sequence reads were collapsed and filtered. Productive Simpson clonality was computed per sample as the square root of Simpson's diversity index over productive rearrangements. TCRdb obtained this table from immuneACCESS and retained in-frame rearrangements with V and J assigned. These tables miss some clones; where compared with another copy, unresolved V genes account for less than half of the shortfall, and the remainder is unexplained. Clone size and V and J calls were adopted from that table, with D and trimming inferred from the DNA. The sample profile shows 40,000 or so clones; around 75% of them were found once. Roughly two thirds of the sample is in the top ten clones.

Inclusive of the bounding cysteine and phenylalanine, the CDR3 is 15 residues long. The CDR3 DNA has 45 bases and is translated from base 1. CDR1 and CDR2 were assigned from the germline V gene as MDHEN and SYDVKM. For this chain, trimming is 4 bases at the V end and 8 bases at the J end, and the number of junction bases without a gene match is 10. Recombination connected TRBV28 to TRBJ1-4; TRBD1 aligns with 7 central bases. The sequenced material came from peripheral blood. The TCR comes from a man older than 75 with acute or convalescent COVID-19. Read as DNA, the sequence is TGTGCCAGCAGTTCCCCAGACAGGGTTCGGGAAAAACTGTTTTTT. It translates to CASSSPDRVREKLFF.